This T cell receptor beta chain emerged from a study of identical twins. CDR3 length: 15 amino acids. Trimming removed 6 bases at V and 0 bases at J, with 14 bases between. Each CDR3 protein is one row after TCRdb ran MiXCR on the 5' RACE reads. The sample has more than 650,000 distinct CDR3 sequences, around 6% seen once. Details on this clonotype: Its antigen is unknown.

Overall study findings and caveats: Researchers reported excess low generation probability among twin-shared out-of-frame alpha sequences.

Sequenced: naive T cells sorted from blood. The V gene is TRBV12-3 or TRBV12-4, the J gene TRBJ1-2; no firm D call. This sequence originates from a man younger than 35 in good health. This CDR3 is CASSSSIGPNYGYTF. CDR3 coding DNA: TGTGCCAGCAGCTCGTCCATAGGGCCTAACTATGGCTACACCTTC.